This entry lists 31 T cell receptor beta chains sequenced from one sample in a study of post-analysis software for immune sequencing data. General study findings and limits: Among a handful of TRBV segments more frequent in patients than controls were TRBV5-6, TRBV5-1 and TRBV20-1.

Unique molecular identifiers tagged the TCR beta cDNA libraries. Via MiXCR, TCRdb re-called the PCR reads, giving one row per CDR3 protein. The table records roughly 800,000 distinct CDR3 sequences, 53% of them present only once. These receptors' antigens are unknown. Sequenced: blood. The receptors originated from a girl between 5 and 17 years old with multiple sclerosis.

This clonotype was counted only a few times. The chain uses TRBV6-1 and TRBJ2-6; tentative D call: TRBD2 (5 bases). The V end lost 4 bases, the J end lost 2 bases, and 18 bases lay between the germline ends. CDR1 and CDR2 (germline): MNHNS, SASEGT. The CDR3 is made up of 18 amino acids. The CDR3: CASSALGLALAGANVLTF. The CDR3 DNA reads as TGTGCCAGCAGTGCCCTCGGGCTAGCTTTGGCTGGGGCCAACGTCCTGACTTTC.

This chain uses TRBV25-1 with TRBJ2-1; D may be TRBD2 (5 bases). V was cut by 10 bases and J by 0 bases, with 16 bases left in between. The CDR3 sequence is 15 residues long. Germline V lookup: CDR1 MGHDK, CDR2 SYGVNS. CDR3: CATAAVGDSYNEQFF. CDR3 DNA: TGTGCCACAGCGGCCGTCGGGGACTCCTACAATGAGCAGTTCTTC. The variable domain in full, completed from reference TRBV25-1 and TRBJ2-1, reads EADIYQTPRYLVIGTGKKITLECSQTMGHDKMYWYQQDPGMELHLIHYSYGVNSTEKGDLSSESTVSRIRTEHFPLTLESARPSHTSQYLCATAAVGDSYNEQFFGPGTRLTVL.

The chain couples TRBV7-2 to TRBJ2-7, with TRBD2 as a possible D gene (5 bases). The CDR3 extends over 11 amino acids. V dropped 6 bases and J dropped 7 bases, with 10 bases sitting between them. CDR1 is SGHTA, CDR2 FQGNSA, per germline. CDR3 sequence (DNA): TGTGCCAGCAGTGGTCCGGGGGAGCAGTACTTC. Its translation is CASSGPGEQYF.

The chain combines TRBV12-3 or TRBV12-4 with TRBJ1-5; perhaps TRBD1 as D (5 bases). The CDR3 runs to 14 residues. V was clipped by 3 bases and J by 7 bases, with 13 bases between them. In DNA, the CDR3 is TGTGCCAGCAGTTTTTTGGGGGTGAGGCAGCCCCAGCATTTT. Encoded protein: CASSFLGVRQPQHF.

This sequence joins TRBV29-1 and TRBJ2-7; 8 nucleotides align to TRBD2. The germline V gene encodes CDR1 SQVTM and CDR2 ANQGSEA. V lost 7 bases, J lost 5 bases, and 10 bases stayed unmatched. The CDR3 totals 13 residues. The chain's CDR3 is CSALAGLIHEQYF. The CDR3 bases are TGCAGCGCGTTAGCGGGATTGATCCACGAGCAGTACTTC.

The genes are TRBV7-9 and TRBJ2-4; maybe TRBD2 (6 bases). This CDR3 is 15 amino acids long. CDR1 and CDR2 (germline): SEHNR, FQNEAQ (reference sequence). Trimming shortened V by 4 bases and J by 8 bases, and 18 bases separated the two germline ends. The CDR3 spells CASSSGGGLSDIQYF. The CDR3 coding sequence is TGTGCCAGCAGCTCCGGGGGAGGCTTATCTGACATTCAGTACTTC.

The chain uses TRBV12-3 or TRBV12-4 and TRBJ2-7, with 9 positions matching TRBD2. This CDR3 contains 15 residues. J gave up 5 bases and V 1 base, and 6 bases lay outside the gene matches. The CDR3 DNA reads TGTGCCAGCAGTTTAGGCGGGGGGGCTCCCAACGAGCAGTACTTC. This sequence encodes CASSLGGGAPNEQYF.

The CDR3 here is CASSSHMNTEAFF. CDR3 coding DNA: TGTGCCAGCAGTTCCCACATGAACACTGAAGCTTTCTTT. V usage is TRBV28 and J usage is TRBJ1-1; no firm D call. The CDR3 totals 13 residues. The V end lost 4 bases, the J end lost 0 bases, and 6 bases lay between the germline ends. CDR1 is MDHEN, CDR2 SYDVKM, per germline.

This clonotype was observed a handful of times. The rearrangement links TRBV4-1 to TRBJ1-2; maybe TRBD1 (5 bases). The CDR3 consists of 15 residues. V lost 1 base to trimming and J lost 4 bases, with 13 bases between them. Germline lookup yields CDR1 MGHRA and CDR2 YSYEKL. This chain's CDR3 is CASSQVKTVRYGYTF. The CDR3 nucleotides are TGCGCCAGCAGCCAAGTCAAGACAGTCCGCTATGGCTACACCTTC.

The chain recombines TRBV28 with TRBJ2-7; D is perhaps TRBD1 (6 bases). Between the trimmed V and J ends, which lost 7 bases and 3 bases, there was a span of 16 bases. The CDR3 runs 14 residues. The germline gives CDR1 MDHEN, CDR2 SYDVKM. The DNA of the CDR3 is TGTGCCAGCACCCTTACCGGGACAATCTACGAGCAGTACTTC. Protein sequence: CASTLTGTIYEQYF.

This clonotype was counted a few times. The rearrangement joins TRBV7-3 to TRBJ2-7; 8 bases align to TRBD2. The CDR3 consists of 15 residues. V lost 5 bases to trimming and J lost 3 bases; unmatched junction nucleotides: 9. Germline lookup yields CDR1 SGHTA and CDR2 FQGTGA. CDR3 nucleotide sequence: TGTGCCAGCAGCCCCGGGGGCGGGAGGCACTACGAGCAGTACTTC. It codes for CASSPGGGRHYEQYF.

The chain employs TRBV27 and TRBJ2-7; D could derive from TRBD1 or TRBD2 (5 bases each). In germline, CDR1 is MNHEY, CDR2 SMNVEV (reference sequence). V shed 6 bases and J shed 0 bases, with 12 bases lying between them. The CDR3 is 14 amino acids. CDR3 sequence (DNA): TGTGCCAGCAGCCGGGACGCGCACTCCTACGAGCAGTACTTC. Amino acids: CASSRDAHSYEQYF.

This clonotype occurred a few times. V is TRBV20-1 and J is TRBJ2-5, with TRBD2 matching 7 bases. The germline gives CDR1 DFQATT, CDR2 SNEGSKA (reference sequence). Germline trimming cut 0 bases from V and 11 bases from J; bases unmatched to any gene: 12. CDR3 length: 14 amino acids. This CDR3 is CSARDRAGVREQYF. In DNA form, the CDR3 reads TGCAGTGCTAGAGACCGGGCGGGAGTAAGAGAGCAGTACTTC.

The rearrangement joins TRBV5-1 to TRBJ2-5; possible D gene TRBD2, 6 bases. In germline, CDR1 is SGHRS, CDR2 YFSETQ. Trimming stripped 5 bases from V and 3 bases from J, with 14 bases between. The CDR3 has 14 amino acids. The CDR3 DNA reads as TGCGCCAGCAGAGAGGCGGGACGGGAAGAGACCCAGTACTTC. Its protein is CASREAGREETQYF.

This chain links TRBV20-1 with TRBJ2-7; no reliable D call. The length of the CDR3 is 11 residues. The germline gives CDR1 DFQATT, CDR2 SNEGSKA (reference sequence). The V and J ends lost 1 base and 2 bases respectively, with 3 bases between them. The CDR3 here is CSARAAYEQYF. CDR3 in DNA: TGCAGTGCTAGAGCAGCCTACGAGCAGTACTTC.

The chain combines TRBV12-5 with TRBJ2-4; 12 bases fit TRBD2. The J call may be incorrect, as the DNA end agrees better with TRBJ2-7. Per germline, CDR1 LGHNT and CDR2 FRNRAP. The CDR3 sequence is 18 residues long. The CDR3 bases are TGTGCTAGTGGTTTGGTAATGGTAACTAGCGGGAGGCTTATCGAGCAGTACTTC. It encodes CASGLVMVTSGRLIEQYF.

The rearrangement uses TRBV5-1 and TRBJ2-7, with 9 nucleotides matching TRBD2. The V segment lost 4 bases and the J segment 6 bases; nucleotides outside the gene matches: 5. The CDR3 contains 13 residues. The V gene's germline CDR1 is SGHRS and CDR2 YFSETQ. The CDR3 nucleotides read TGCGCCAGCAGCAAGCGGGAGGAGTCCGAGCAGTACTTC. Its translation is CASSKREESEQYF.

The genes are TRBV7-2 and TRBJ2-1; 9 bases agree with TRBD1. CDR3 length: 12 residues. V shed 5 bases and J 11 bases; nucleotides not matched to a gene: 4. Germline V gene data show CDR1 as SGHTA and CDR2 as FQGNSA. The DNA for the CDR3 is TGTGCCAGCAGCGTAGACAGGGGGAAGCAGTTCTTC. It yields the protein CASSVDRGKQFF.

This clonotype came up a few times. CDR3: CASSPASGRTYNEQFF. The CDR3 DNA sequence: TGTGCCAGCAGCCCCGCTAGCGGGCGAACCTACAATGAGCAGTTCTTC. The genes are TRBV7-3 and TRBJ2-1; 8 bases line up with TRBD2. There are 16 residues in the CDR3. V lost 5 bases to trimming and J lost 2 bases; unmatched junction nucleotides: 8. Germline V CDR1 and CDR2: SGHTA, FQGTGA.

This sequence joins TRBV6-2 or TRBV6-3 and TRBJ2-7; D not resolved. With 5 bases removed from V and 3 bases from J, the gap between germline ends came to 11 bases. Germline V gene sequence: CDR1 MNHEY, CDR2 SVGEGT. The CDR3 covers 13 residues. CDR3 residues: CASSQGNNYEQYF. As DNA, the CDR3 is TGTGCCAGCAGTCAAGGGAACAACTACGAGCAGTACTTC.

The sample holds a few counts of this clonotype. The chain carries TRBV13 and TRBJ2-5, with D unclear. This CDR3 region has 15 residues. Per the germline V gene, CDR1 is PRHDT and CDR2 is FYEKMQ (reference sequence). V lost 5 bases, J lost 3 bases, and 16 bases lay in between. The CDR3 DNA reads as TGTGCCAGCAGCCCTTCGAGGAGCTCAGAAGAGACCCAGTACTTC. Its protein product is CASSPSRSSEETQYF.

The chain links TRBV20-1 to TRBJ2-5, with D possibly being TRBD2 (6 bases). The J call is doubtful: the DNA matches TRBJ2-7 better. CDR1 DFQATT and CDR2 SNEGSKA come from the germline V gene (reference sequence). This CDR3 is 14 amino acids long. This CDR3 is CSASLGGTPPEQYF. In DNA, the CDR3 is TGCAGTGCTAGTTTGGGGGGAACTCCCCCCGAGCAGTACTTC.

This clonotype turned up a few times. The V and J genes are TRBV3-1 and TRBJ2-5; 9 nucleotides line up with TRBD1. The DNA end favors TRBJ2-7, so the J call may be wrong. Germline V gene data show CDR1 as LGHDT and CDR2 as YNNKEL (reference sequence). This CDR3 has 15 residues. The CDR3, as DNA: TGTGCCAGCAGCCAAGCGGGACAGGGATTCCTCGAGCAGTACTTC. Translated: CASSQAGQGFLEQYF.

This clonotype was seen at least ten times. The V gene is TRBV29-1, the J gene TRBJ2-7, with D maybe TRBD2 (6 bases). V shed 6 bases and J shed 5 bases, with 17 bases lying between them. The germline V gene encodes CDR1 SQVTM and CDR2 ANQGSEA. The CDR3 runs to 13 residues. For the CDR3, the DNA is TGCAGCGTCACCCCTGAGGGGAGGAACGAGCAGTACTTC. Protein: CSVTPEGRNEQYF.

This chain uses TRBV5-1 with TRBJ1-1; D unclear. CDR1 is SGHRS, CDR2 YFSETQ, per germline. The CDR3 extends over 12 amino acids. Deletions cut 5 bases from V and 1 base from J, with 6 bases between. CDR3 amino acids: CASREENTEAFF. CDR3 DNA: TGCGCCAGCAGAGAAGAGAACACTGAAGCTTTCTTT.

This clonotype was seen a few times. The chain joins TRBV30 to TRBJ2-3; unclear D gene. Trimming removed 3 bases from V and 2 bases from J, with 6 bases in between. This CDR3 contains 12 residues. The germline V gene has CDR1 GTSNPN and CDR2 SVGIG (reference sequence). Here the CDR3 DNA reads TGTGCCTGGAGGGGCGACACAGATACGCAGTATTTT. Translated: CAWRGDTDTQYF.

The V gene is TRBV6-1, the J gene TRBJ2-7; D is unresolved. CDR1 is MNHNS, CDR2 SASEGT, per germline. Deletions cut 8 bases from V and 3 bases from J, with 8 bases between. The CDR3 has 11 residues. The CDR3 DNA sequence: TGTGCCAGCGGCGTTCTCTACGAGCAGTACTTC. Protein: CASGVLYEQYF.

The chain joins TRBV20-1 to TRBJ2-1; 8 nucleotides match TRBD2. The CDR3 is made up of 13 amino acids. V was clipped by 6 bases and J by 7 bases; unmatched bases: 8. From germline, CDR1 is DFQATT and CDR2 SNEGSKA (reference sequence). The CDR3 loop reads CSAAGLARNEQFF. The CDR3, as DNA: TGCAGTGCCGCAGGACTAGCCCGGAATGAGCAGTTCTTC.

This clonotype occurred many times. The V and J genes are TRBV29-1 and TRBJ2-6; no reliable D call. Germline V gene lookup returns CDR1 SQVTM and CDR2 ANQGSEA. There are 14 residues in the CDR3. Between the trimmed V and J ends, which lost 2 bases and 4 bases, there was a span of 9 bases. The DNA for the CDR3 is TGCAGCGTTGAAAACGGTGCCGGGGCCAACGTCCTGACTTTC. Its translation: CSVENGAGANVLTF.

This clonotype was found a few times. The chain joins TRBV7-8 to TRBJ1-5; the D is unclear. This CDR3 has 17 residues. Germline CDR1 SGHVS, CDR2 FQNEAQ. V shed 0 bases and J shed 0 bases, with 12 bases lying between them. The CDR3 sequence is CASSLAKLQVSNQPQHF. The CDR3 coding sequence is TGTGCCAGCAGCTTAGCGAAGCTGCAGGTTAGCAATCAGCCCCAGCATTTT.

With regard to this clonotype: The germline gene is not matched at one end of the junction; a read error may be the cause. The CDR3 bases are TGTGTCAGCAGTTCCTCGGGGACTGAAGCTTTCTTT. It codes for CVSSSSGTEAFF. This sequence joins TRBV6-6 and TRBJ1-1; D unresolved. The CDR3 spans 12 residues. The V gene's germline CDR1 is MNHNY and CDR2 SVGAGI (reference sequence).